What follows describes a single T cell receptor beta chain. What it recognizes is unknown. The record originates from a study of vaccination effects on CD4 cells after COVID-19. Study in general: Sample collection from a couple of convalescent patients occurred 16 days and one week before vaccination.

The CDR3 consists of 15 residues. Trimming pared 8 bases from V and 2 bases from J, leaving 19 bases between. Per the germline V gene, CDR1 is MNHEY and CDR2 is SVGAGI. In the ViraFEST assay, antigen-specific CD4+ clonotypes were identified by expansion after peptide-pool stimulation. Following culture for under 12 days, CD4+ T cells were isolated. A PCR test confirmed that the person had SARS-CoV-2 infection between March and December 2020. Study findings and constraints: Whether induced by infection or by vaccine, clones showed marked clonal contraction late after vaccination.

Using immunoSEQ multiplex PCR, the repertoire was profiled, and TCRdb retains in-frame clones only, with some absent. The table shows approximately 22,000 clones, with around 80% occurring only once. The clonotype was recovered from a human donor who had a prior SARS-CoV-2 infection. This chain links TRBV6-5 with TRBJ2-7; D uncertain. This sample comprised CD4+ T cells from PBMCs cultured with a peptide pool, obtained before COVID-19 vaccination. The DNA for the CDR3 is TGTGCCAGCTCCATCAATCCCTCTGCGACCTACGAGCAGTACTTC. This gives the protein CASSINPSATYEQYF.